Listed below are T cell receptor beta chains from one sample, sequenced in a study of Ad26.COV2.S vaccination and SARS-CoV-2 variants. Data came from immunoSEQ multiplex PCR; TCRdb stores just in-frame clones and leaves some out. The table shows roughly 270,000 clones, with around 87% occurring only once. The starting material was peripheral blood, obtained in a trial of Ad26.COV2.S vaccine versus placebo. The receptors come from a person aged 18 to 65 who received the Ad26.COV2.S COVID-19 vaccine or a placebo. The CDR3 runs from the conserved cysteine through the conserved F or W. A D gene is named only where the DNA matches it firmly. Where a row states a size, it is once, few, many or the class of an expanded clone; other rows omit it.

J gene,D gene,V gene,clone size,CDR3 DNA,CDR3 protein
TRBJ2-7,.,TRBV7-2,few,TGTGCCAGCAGCTTATGGCCCGCCCAGATTGTTACCTACGAGCAGTACTTC,CASSLWPAQIVTYEQYF
TRBJ2-3,TRBD2,TRBV4-1,.,TGCGCCAGCAGCCAAGCCGGGACTAGATCAGATACGCAGTATTTT,CASSQAGTRSDTQYF
TRBJ2-2,TRBD2,TRBV7-8,.,TGTGCCAGCAGAGCCGGGACTAGAAACGGGGAGCTGTTTTTT,CASRAGTRNGELFF
TRBJ1-5,TRBD1,TRBV19,once,TGTGCCAGTAGCGGTTCGGACAGGGGCCTGAGGCCCCAGCATTTT,CASSGSDRGLRPQHF
TRBJ2-3,TRBD1,TRBV5-1,.,TGCGCCAGCAGCTCAGGGGGCTTGACAGATACGCAGTATTTT,CASSSGGLTDTQYF
TRBJ2-5,.,TRBV7-2,.,TGTGCCAGCAGCCCTTGGGGGAACCAAGAGACCCAGTACTTC,CASSPWGNQETQYF
TRBJ1-1,TRBD1,TRBV18,.,TGTGCCAGCTCATTCTCCTCAGGGGGCAGTGGCTCTGAAGCTTTCTTT,CASSFSSGGSGSEAFF
TRBJ2-1,.,TRBV27,.,TGTGCCAGCAGTCCCCTCCACTTCCGTTATTATGAGCAGTTCTTC,CASSPLHFRYYEQFF
TRBJ2-6,TRBD1,TRBV7-6,once,TGTGCCAGCAGCAACGGACAGGGAAACTCTGGGGCCAACGTCCTGACTTTC,CASSNGQGNSGANVLTF
TRBJ2-1,TRBD2,TRBV19,.,TGTGCCAGTAGTTTCACTAGCGGGCGCTCCTACAATGAGCAGTTCTTC,CASSFTSGRSYNEQFF
TRBJ1-6,.,TRBV5-1,.,TGCGCCAGCAGCTTGGGGGTAGGACAACCAAATTCACCCCTCCACTTT,CASSLGVGQPNSPLHF
TRBJ1-1,.,TRBV21-1,.,TGTGCCAGCATCGAAACCCCGGGACAGGCAAGGTACACTGAAGCTTTCTTT,CASIETPGQARYTEAFF
TRBJ1-6,TRBD1,TRBV25-1,.,TGTGCCAGCAGGCTAGACAGGGGAGGTAATTCACCCCTCCACTTT,CASRLDRGGNSPLHF
TRBJ1-2,.,TRBV9,.,TGTCCTAAACGAAACCCGGGAGGCTACACCTTC,CPKRNPGGYTF
TRBJ2-7,TRBD1,TRBV19,.,TGTGCCAGTAGTATAGGCAGGGGGCTTTCCTACGAGCAGTACTTC,CASSIGRGLSYEQYF
TRBJ2-1,TRBD2,TRBV30,.,TGTGCCTGGAGTGCCTTTAGCGGGATAATTAATGAGCAGTTCTTC,CAWSAFSGIINEQFF
TRBJ1-2,.,TRBV3-1/TRBV3-2,.,TGTGCCAGCAGCCACCTTGGGATTGACTGGCGCGGCTACACCTTC,CASSHLGIDWRGYTF
TRBJ2-1,.,TRBV30,.,TGTGCCTGGAGTAATCAGAGGGCAGGCCAGTCCAATGAGCAGTTCTTC,CAWSNQRAGQSNEQFF
TRBJ2-7,TRBD2,TRBV15,.,TGTGCCACCAGCAGAACCACGACCGGGACTAGATCGTACGAGCAGTACTTC,CATSRTTTGTRSYEQYF
TRBJ2-7,.,TRBV9,.,TGTGCCAGCAGCGTAGCTAGCTCAGACAGCCTAGGGGCTTACGAGCAGTACTTC,CASSVASSDSLGAYEQYF
TRBJ2-5,.,TRBV3-1/TRBV3-2,.,TGTGCCAGCAGCCAAGGCGCGCGGCTACAAGAGACCCAGTACTTC,CASSQGARLQETQYF
TRBJ1-1,.,TRBV4-1,.,TGCGCCAGCAGCCAACTTGGGGTGTTGAACACTGAAGCTTTCTTT,CASSQLGVLNTEAFF
TRBJ1-1,.,TRBV4-1,.,TGCGCCAGCAGCCTGATTCAAACAGCGGCTGAAGCTTTCTTT,CASSLIQTAAEAFF
TRBJ1-5,.,TRBV3-1/TRBV3-2,.,TGTGCCAGCAGCCCCTTGACGGTGGAACAGCCCCAGCATTTT,CASSPLTVEQPQHF
TRBJ2-1,TRBD1,TRBV28,.,TGTGCCAGCAGTTTATTTGGGACAGGGACAACACGGAATGAGCAGTTCTTC,CASSLFGTGTTRNEQFF
TRBJ2-3,TRBD2,TRBV4-1,.,TGCGCCAGCAGCCAAGGGAGTAGCGGGGGCACAGATACGCAGTATTTT,CASSQGSSGGTDTQYF
TRBJ2-1,TRBD2,TRBV30,.,TGTGCCTGGAGTGTACAAGCGGGATCTATCTCTGAGCAGTTCTTC,CAWSVQAGSISEQFF
TRBJ1-2,.,TRBV30,.,TGTGCCTGGAGGACGGGGGCGCGGGGCTACACCTTC,CAWRTGARGYTF
TRBJ1-3,.,TRBV11-2,.,TGTGCCAGCAGCCCAAGTCTAGGGGCGCCTGGAAACACCATATATTTT,CASSPSLGAPGNTIYF
TRBJ2-5,TRBD2,TRBV18,.,TGTGCCAGCTCACCACCGACCAGCGGGAGGGCCGCGTACCAAGAGACCCAGTACTTC,CASSPPTSGRAAYQETQYF
TRBJ2-3,.,TRBV7-6,.,TGTGCCAGCAGCCTAGCCCCTGCGTCCCAAGGGGATACGCAGTATTTT,CASSLAPASQGDTQYF
TRBJ1-2,.,TRBV30,.,TGTGCCTGGAGGGACTATGGCTACACCTTC,CAWRDYGYTF